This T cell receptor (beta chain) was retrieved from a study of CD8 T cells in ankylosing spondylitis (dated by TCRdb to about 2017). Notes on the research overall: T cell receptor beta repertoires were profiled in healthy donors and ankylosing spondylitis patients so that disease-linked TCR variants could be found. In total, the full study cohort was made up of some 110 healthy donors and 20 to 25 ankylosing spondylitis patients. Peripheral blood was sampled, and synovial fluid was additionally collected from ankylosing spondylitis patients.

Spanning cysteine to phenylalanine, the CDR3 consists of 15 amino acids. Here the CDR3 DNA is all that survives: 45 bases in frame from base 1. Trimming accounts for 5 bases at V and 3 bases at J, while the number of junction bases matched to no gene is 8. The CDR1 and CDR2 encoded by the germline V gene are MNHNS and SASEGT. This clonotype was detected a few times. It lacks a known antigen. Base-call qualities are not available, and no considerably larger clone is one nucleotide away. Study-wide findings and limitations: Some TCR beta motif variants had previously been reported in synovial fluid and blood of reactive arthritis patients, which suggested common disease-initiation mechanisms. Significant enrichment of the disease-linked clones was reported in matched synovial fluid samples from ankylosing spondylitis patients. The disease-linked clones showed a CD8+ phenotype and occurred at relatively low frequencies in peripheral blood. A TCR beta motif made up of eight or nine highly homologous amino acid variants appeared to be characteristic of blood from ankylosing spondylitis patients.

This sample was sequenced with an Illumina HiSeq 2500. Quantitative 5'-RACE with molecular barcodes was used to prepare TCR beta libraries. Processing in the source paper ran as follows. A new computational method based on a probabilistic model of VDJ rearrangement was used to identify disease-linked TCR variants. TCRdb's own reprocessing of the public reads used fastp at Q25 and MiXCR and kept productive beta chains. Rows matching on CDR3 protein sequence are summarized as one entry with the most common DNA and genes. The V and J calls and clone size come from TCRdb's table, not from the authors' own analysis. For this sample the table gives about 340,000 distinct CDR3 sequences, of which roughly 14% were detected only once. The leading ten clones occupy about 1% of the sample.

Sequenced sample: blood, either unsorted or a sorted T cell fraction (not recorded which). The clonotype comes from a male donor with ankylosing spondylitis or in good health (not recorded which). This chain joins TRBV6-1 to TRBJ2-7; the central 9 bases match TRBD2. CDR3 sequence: CASSPGLARNYEQYF. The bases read TGTGCCAGCAGTCCAGGACTAGCGCGTAACTACGAGCAGTACTTC.